These 20 T cell receptor beta chains share one sample of origin, sequenced in a study of cytomegalovirus exposure and HLA in healthy donors (dated by TCRdb to 2015 to 2018). Library prep was done by the immunoSEQ multiplex PCR assay. For the multiplex PCR, a mixture combining 60 forward primers for TCR Vbeta segments and 13 reverse primers for TCR Jbeta segments was used. In its TCRdb copy, this immuneACCESS table keeps in-frame sequences only and misses some clones. Where compared with another copy, unresolved V genes explain less than half of these, and the others have no known cause. The sample data list fewer than 200,000 clones, and roughly three quarters of these were observed just once. The top ten clonotypes cover roughly 6.6% of the sample. Material: PBMCs. These receptors all stem from a man in his forties or fifties in good health and CMV-seropositive.

CDR3 in amino acids: CASSALTGPRYGYTF. CDR3 sequence (DNA): TGTGCCAGCAGCGCTCTGACAGGGCCTCGATATGGCTACACCTTC. V gene TRBV9 combines with J gene TRBJ1-2; 7 bases align to TRBD1. The ends lost 3 bases at V and 5 bases at J; junction bases unmatched: 10. This CDR3 is 15 amino acids long. Germline CDR1 and CDR2: SGDLS and YYNGEE. The variable domain in full, completed from reference TRBV9 and TRBJ1-2, reads DSGVTQTPKHLITATGQRVTLRCSPRSGDLSVYWYQQSLDQGLQFLIQYYNGEERAKGNILERFSAQQFPDLHSELNLSSLELGDSALYFCASSALTGPRYGYTFGSGTRLTVV.

This clone has just a few counts. J is TRBJ1-5 and V is TRBV19; 8 nucleotides agree with TRBD1. CDR3 length: 15 amino acids. Germline V gene lookup returns CDR1 LNHDA and CDR2 SQIVND (reference sequence). Unmatched junction bases numbered 12, after V lost 7 bases and J lost 7 bases. For the CDR3, the DNA is TGTGCCAGTAAATTCGAACAGGGGGTACGGCAGCCCCAGCATTTT. It translates to CASKFEQGVRQPQHF. The full variable domain, rest sourced from reference TRBV19 and TRBJ1-5, is DGGITQSPKYLFRKEGQNVTLSCEQNLNHDAMYWYRQDPGQGLRLIYYSQIVNDFQKGDIAEGYSVSREKKESFPLTVTSAQKNPTAFYLCASKFEQGVRQPQHFGDGTRLSIL.

This clone was recorded once. The rearrangement uses TRBV7-2 and TRBJ2-2; 12 bases agree with TRBD1. This CDR3 has 16 residues. J lost 7 bases, V lost 5 bases, and 8 bases had no gene match. Germline V gives CDR1 SGHTA, CDR2 FQGNSA. CDR3 sequence reads: CASSPGGQGAHGELFF. The CDR3, as DNA: TGTGCCAGCAGCCCGGGGGGACAGGGGGCCCACGGGGAGCTGTTTTTT.

This clone was picked up a small number of times. The genes are TRBV11-2 and TRBJ2-7; a weak D match, TRBD2 (6 bases). Trimming shortened V by 5 bases and J by 6 bases, and 17 bases separated the two germline ends. Germline V gives CDR1 SGHAT, CDR2 FQNNGV. CDR3 length equals 14 residues. The CDR3 region is CASSPNTGGFEQYF. CDR3 nucleotides: TGTGCCAGCAGCCCTAATACAGGAGGGTTCGAGCAGTACTTC.

The genes are TRBV27 and TRBJ1-1; unclear D gene. Trimming stripped 8 bases from V and 9 bases from J, with 19 bases between. This CDR3 contains 13 residues. Per the germline V gene, CDR1 is MNHEY and CDR2 is SMNVEV (reference sequence). In DNA, the CDR3 is TGTGCCAGCTCTATAGGAGGGTATGGTAAAGCTTTCTTT. Amino acid sequence: CASSIGGYGKAFF.

The chain has TRBV4-2 and TRBJ2-7; 9 bases fit TRBD1. Germline loops: CDR1 LGHNA, CDR2 YNFKEQ. Trimming cost V 1 base and J 2 bases; bases outside gene matches: 3. The CDR3 runs to 15 residues. This chain's CDR3 is CASSQGTGAAYEQYF. The DNA of the CDR3 is TGTGCCAGCAGCCAAGGGACAGGGGCGGCCTACGAGCAGTACTTC.

In this sample, this clone turned up once. The CDR3 DNA follows: TGTGCCAGCAGCGCCGGGACAGGGGCTGAAGCTTTCTTT. This sequence encodes CASSAGTGAEAFF. The chain joins TRBV9 to TRBJ1-1; 10 bases map to TRBD1. Per germline, CDR1 SGDLS and CDR2 YYNGEE. V was pared by 3 bases and J by 6 bases, with 2 bases of the junction left unmatched. The CDR3 runs to 13 residues.

V is TRBV5-5 and J is TRBJ2-1, with 12 nucleotides matching TRBD2. The germline V gene has CDR1 SGHKS and CDR2 YYEKEE (reference sequence). The J segment lost 6 bases and the V segment lost 4 bases, leaving 8 bases of the junction unmatched. The CDR3 runs 16 residues. CDR3 DNA sequence: TGTGCCAGCAGCCCGCTCCTAGCGGGGGGGCTCAATGAGCAGTTCTTC. Protein: CASSPLLAGGLNEQFF.

A few counts support this clone. The genes are TRBV5-4 and TRBJ1-1; the D gene is possibly TRBD1 (6 bases). The germline CDR1 and CDR2 sequences are SGHNT and YYREEE (reference sequence). V was clipped by 4 bases and J by 6 bases, with 16 bases between them. The CDR3 is made up of 14 amino acids. CDR3 nucleotides: TGTGCCAGCAGCCCACAGGGCGCGTCCTCTGAAGCTTTCTTT. Amino acids: CASSPQGASSEAFF.

The genes are TRBV4-2 and TRBJ2-7; D possibly corresponds to TRBD2 (5 bases). V gave up 2 bases and J gave up 5 bases, with 13 bases separating them. The CDR3 length is 14 residues. Germline CDR1 reads LGHNA; CDR2 reads YNFKEQ. CDR3: CASSQPGYANEQYF. The CDR3 nucleotides are TGTGCCAGCAGCCAACCGGGATACGCCAACGAGCAGTACTTC.

This clone has just one count. This chain connects TRBV5-8 to TRBJ1-4, with TRBD1 identical over 7 bases. Unmatched junction bases numbered 5, after V lost 1 base and J lost 8 bases. In germline, CDR1 is SGHTS, CDR2 YDEGEE. The CDR3 totals 14 residues. Here the CDR3 reads CASSLWDSGEKLFF. CDR3 in DNA: TGTGCCAGCAGCTTGTGGGACAGTGGGGAAAAACTGTTTTTT. The entire variable domain, with the rest obtained from reference TRBV5-8 and TRBJ1-4, is as follows: EAGVTQSPTHLIKTRGQQATLRCSPISGHTSVYWYQQALGLGLQFLLWYDEGEERNRGNFPPRFSGRQFPNYSSELNVNALELEDSALYLCASSLWDSGEKLFFGSGTQLSVL.

V and J are TRBV4-1 and TRBJ2-7; D gene unclear. The V end was cut by 4 bases, the J end by 3 bases, with 19 bases between. Germline CDR1 is MGHRA and CDR2 is YSYEKL. The CDR3 is 16 residues long. The CDR3 DNA sequence: TGCGCCAGCAGCCCTCAAGGTGGGCTGAGATTCTACGAGCAGTACTTC. This translates into CASSPQGGLRFYEQYF.

V and J are TRBV6-6 and TRBJ1-4, with D perhaps matching TRBD1 (5 bases). V was clipped by 0 bases and J by 8 bases, with 13 bases between them. The V gene's germline CDR1 is MNHNY and CDR2 SVGAGI (reference sequence). This CDR3 is 15 amino acids long. The CDR3: CASSYSSGHLEKLFF. The CDR3 DNA reads TGTGCCAGCAGTTACTCGTCCGGACACCTGGAAAAACTGTTTTTT.

The V call is TRBV7-3, the J call TRBJ1-2, with a possible D match to TRBD1 (5 bases). V lost 5 bases and J 6 bases, leaving 13 bases between the germline ends. The CDR3 totals 13 residues. Looked up from germline, CDR1 is SGHTA and CDR2 is FQGTGA. The CDR3 loop is CASSPQGGDGYTF. CDR3 nucleotide sequence: TGTGCCAGCAGCCCGCAGGGAGGGGATGGCTACACCTTC.

V usage is TRBV5-1 and J usage is TRBJ1-1; D is undetermined. V dropped 0 bases and J dropped 5 bases, with 8 bases sitting between them. Germline CDR1 and CDR2: SGHRS and YFSETQ. The CDR3 runs to 13 residues. The chain's CDR3 is CASSLVSGTEAFF. For the CDR3, the DNA is TGCGCCAGCAGCTTGGTTAGCGGGACTGAAGCTTTCTTT.

CDR3 loop: CASSRENYGYTF. The CDR3 coding sequence is TGTGCCAGTTCGAGGGAAAACTATGGCTACACCTTC. The rearrangement joins TRBV2 to TRBJ1-2; no definite D call. The length of the CDR3 is 12 residues. Trimming pared 9 bases from V and 2 bases from J, leaving 10 bases between. Germline CDR1 is SNHLY and CDR2 is FYNNEI.

The V and J genes are TRBV7-9 and TRBJ2-5; D may be TRBD2 (6 bases). This CDR3 is 13 amino acids long. Trimming left V 5 bases short and J 4 bases short, with 11 bases between. CDR1 is SEHNR, CDR2 FQNEAQ, per germline (reference sequence). The CDR3, as DNA: TGTGCCAGCAGCCGGGACTCAAGAGAGACCCAGTACTTC. It translates to CASSRDSRETQYF.

This sequence joins TRBV7-8 and TRBJ2-1; 7 bases match TRBD2. The CDR3 runs 14 residues. V gave up 7 bases and J gave up 7 bases; unmatched junction bases: 10. CDR1 is SGHVS, CDR2 FQNEAQ, per germline. CDR3 sequence (DNA): TGTGCCAGCACCTCGGGGGGATTACAAAATGAGCAGTTCTTC. It codes for CASTSGGLQNEQFF.

V is TRBV29-1 and J is TRBJ1-3; no clear D gene. Germline values: CDR1 SQVTM, CDR2 ANQGSEA. The CDR3 is made up of 12 amino acids. Trimming took 6 bases from V and 1 from J, leaving 7 bases between them. In DNA form, the CDR3 reads TGCAGCGTAGACACTTCTGGAAACACCATATATTTT. Amino acids: CSVDTSGNTIYF.

The chain has TRBV6-1 and TRBJ1-2, with TRBD1 identical over 9 bases. CDR1 is MNHNS and CDR2 is SASEGT in the germline V gene. V dropped 4 bases and J dropped 6; count of bases not matched to a gene: 3. There are 13 residues in the CDR3. In DNA form, the CDR3 reads TGTGCCAGCAGTGCGTGGACAGGGGATGGCTACACCTTC. This gives the protein CASSAWTGDGYTF.